These 23 T cell receptor beta chains came from one sample sequenced in a study of CD8+ T cells in alopecia areata. Once RNA had been extracted, it was reverse transcribed into cDNA to act as the sequencing template. Produced via immunoSEQ multiplex PCR; TCRdb's table is partial and in-frame only. The sample gives over 100,000 clones, none seen only once, and the top ten clones hold around 19%. Source material: lesional skin. The receptors here all came from a C3H/HeJ mouse with alopecia areata. For this mouse line, the MHC haplotype is H2-k.

This clone occurred a few times. Gene names are the mouse ones. The missing CDR3 end, 4 residues past where the read stops, is filled in from the germline J gene. The V call is TRBV1, the J call TRBJ2-7, with a tentative D call TRBD2 (6 bases). CDR1 and CDR2 (germline): NSQYPW, LRSPGD (reference sequence). The CDR3 contains 13 residues. V gave up 5 bases and J gave up 0 bases, with 8 bases separating them. The part of the CDR3 DNA that was read is TGCACCTGCAGTCTCTGGGGCTCCTAT. It encodes CTCSLWGSY. The full CDR3 is CTCSLWGSYEQYF.

Points on this clone: The listed genes are named as in mouse. The CDR3 end is not reached by the read, which stops 4 residues before it; the germline J gene fills it in. The V and J genes are TRBV13-1 and TRBJ1-1, with D possibly TRBD1 on 6 matching bases. This CDR3 is built from 13 residues. The germline gives CDR1 NSHNY, CDR2 SYGAGN. Partial CDR3 DNA: TGTGCCAGCAGTGAACCCAGGGGTGGA. It translates to CASSEPRGG. The CDR3, in full, reads CASSEPRGGEVFF.

Comments on this clone: Mouse gene names and germline throughout. The CDR3 end is not reached by the read, which stops 4 residues before it; the germline J gene fills it in. Other DNA sequences in the same sample also yield this CDR3. V and J are TRBV13-3 and TRBJ1-2; D call uncertain. Germline V gene lookup returns CDR1 NNHDY and CDR2 SYVADS. The CDR3 is made up of 14 amino acids. Trimming removed 1 base from V and 0 bases from J, with 7 bases in between. The sequenced CDR3 bases are TGTGCCAGCAGTGATCGTTCAGCAAACTCC. Translating gives CASSDRSANS. The whole CDR3 sequence is CASSDRSANSDYTF.

This clone was recorded a few times. Germline and genes: mouse. The read falls 4 residues short of the CDR3 end, and the missing part is taken from the germline J gene. V and J are TRBV31 and TRBJ1-4; D is unclear. V was cut by 2 bases and J by 0 bases, with 4 bases left in between. The germline gives CDR1 GKSSPN, CDR2 SITVG. The CDR3 contains 13 residues. CDR3 amino acids: CAWSSFSNERLFF. CDR3 DNA (partial): TGTGCCTGGAGTTCCTTTTCCAACGAA.

Worth noting for this clone: Here the gene names and germline are mouse. The CDR3 end lies 4 residues beyond the end of the read and is filled in from the germline J gene. This sequence joins TRBV13-1 and TRBJ1-4, with D possibly TRBD1 on 6 matching bases. Germline CDR1 and CDR2: NSHNY and SYGAGN. Trimming stripped 9 bases from V and 4 bases from J, with 10 bases between. This CDR3 region has 12 residues. The part of the CDR3 DNA that was read is TGTGCCACTTGGGACAACAACGAA. This translates into CATWDNNE. The full CDR3 protein is CATWDNNERLFF.

On this clone: Gene names denote mouse genes. The CDR3 end falls 4 residues outside the read, so it is completed with the germline J gene. The chain is built from TRBV1 and TRBJ1-1; D unresolved. Germline CDR1 NSQYPW, CDR2 LRSPGD (reference sequence). The CDR3 loop spans 12 amino acids. CDR3 sequence: CTCSVDITEVFF. Partial CDR3 DNA: TGCACCTGCAGTGTTGACATTACA.

Concerning this clone: Gene and germline names: mouse. With the read ending 4 residues before the CDR3 end, the germline J gene is used to fill in that end. This sample includes further DNA sequences coding for the same CDR3. The chain uses TRBV19 and TRBJ2-1, with D tentatively TRBD2 (7 bases). In germline, CDR1 is FNHDT, CDR2 SITEND (reference sequence). The CDR3 length is 14 residues. The CDR3 bases that were read are TGTGCCAGCAGTATACGGGGGGCGGGAGCT. Amino acids: CASSIRGAGA. The whole CDR3 reads CASSIRGAGAEQFF.

This clone was seen at least ten times. The protein in this entry is translated from the DNA; at residue 12 it differs from the protein listed in TCRdb. Any gene name here is a mouse gene name. Sequencing ends 3 residues short of the CDR3 end; the germline J gene provides the rest. V gene TRBV13-3 combines with J gene TRBJ1-6, with a possible D match to TRBD1 (6 bases). TRBJ1-6 is an ORF; its function is uncertain. The CDR3 totals 15 residues. V lost 2 bases to trimming and J lost 7 bases, with 13 bases between them. Germline lookup yields CDR1 NNHDY and CDR2 SYVADS. CDR3 protein: CASSERGAGNSPLYF. CDR3 bases read: TGTGCCAGCAGTGAGAGGGGGGCGGGGAATTCGCCC.

There are a few counts of this clone. Germline and genes here are mouse. Coverage ceases 4 residues before the CDR3 finishes, and the germline J gene fills in the end. The chain uses TRBV19 and TRBJ2-7; 7 bases map to TRBD2. This CDR3 region has 14 residues. Germline-derived CDR1 and CDR2 are FNHDT and SITEND (reference sequence). The CDR3: CASSMGGVGDEQYF. The CDR3 DNA, read in part, is TGTGCCAGCAGTATGGGGGGGGTGGGGGAT.

This clone appeared a few times. Mouse names are used for the genes. The sequence runs out 4 residues before the end of the CDR3; the remainder is reconstructed from the germline J gene. This rearrangement joins TRBV13-3 to TRBJ2-1; D possibly corresponds to TRBD2 (6 bases). From germline, CDR1 is NNHDY and CDR2 SYVADS. V dropped 4 bases and J dropped 2 bases, with 10 bases sitting between them. This CDR3 contains 14 residues. The sequenced part of the CDR3 DNA is TGTGCCAGCAGTAGTGGGGGAGACTATGCT. This encodes CASSSGGDYA. The CDR3, in full, reads CASSSGGDYAEQFF.

This clone was detected ten times or more. The listed TCRdb protein conflicts with the DNA translation at residue 13, and the protein shown is translated directly from the DNA. The genes and germline here are from mouse. The read comes to an end 3 residues before the CDR3 does, leaving the germline J gene to fill in the end. This chain links TRBV13-3 with TRBJ1-6, with 11 bases identical to TRBD1. TRBJ1-6 is assigned to the ORF class and has an uncertain function. The CDR3 totals 16 residues. Trimming at V came to 4 bases and at J to 7 bases, leaving 7 bases not matched to a gene. Looked up from germline, CDR1 is NNHDY and CDR2 is SYVADS. CDR3 loop: CASSPGQGGRNSPLYF. The CDR3 DNA, read in part, is TGTGCCAGCAGTCCGGGACAGGGGGGAAGGAATTCGCCC.

Remarks on this clone: Gene names denote mouse genes. The CDR3 end lies 4 residues beyond the end of the read and is filled in from the germline J gene. J is TRBJ2-7 and V is TRBV13-2, with 8 bases fitting TRBD1. This CDR3 is built from 13 residues. J gave up 3 bases and V 2 bases, and 1 base lay outside the gene matches. Germline assignment: CDR1 NNHNN and CDR2 SYGAGS (reference sequence). CDR3 DNA (partial): TGTGCCAGCGGTGACAGGGGGCGCTAT. Protein sequence: CASGDRGRY. The entire CDR3 sequence reads CASGDRGRYEQYF.

The table lists this clone with a few counts. All gene names here are mouse names. The read is 4 residues too short to cover the CDR3 end, so that end is filled in from the germline J gene. J is TRBJ1-2 and V is TRBV19; D is possibly TRBD1 (5 bases). This CDR3 is 13 amino acids long. V was clipped by 7 bases and J by 3 bases, with 13 bases between them. Germline V gene lookup returns CDR1 FNHDT and CDR2 SITEND (reference sequence). CDR3 region: CASQSGRDSDYTF. The sequenced CDR3 bases are TGTGCCAGCCAGTCAGGGAGGGACTCC.

This clone was counted ten times or more. Gene names follow the mouse nomenclature. The read ends 4 residues shy of where the CDR3 ends; the end is completed using the germline J gene. J is TRBJ2-4 and V is TRBV1; TRBD1 matches 9 bases. The CDR3 has 16 residues. V lost 0 bases to trimming and J lost 0 bases; unmatched junction nucleotides: 1. Germline V gives CDR1 NSQYPW, CDR2 LRSPGD (reference sequence). CDR3 residues: CTCSAEDRGSQNTLYF. The part of the CDR3 DNA that was read is TGCACCTGCAGTGCAGAGGACAGGGGTAGTCAAAAC.

This clone was recorded a few times. Germline and genes here are mouse. CDR3 DNA (partial): TGTGCCAGCAGTCCGGGACAGGGAGGGAGCACA. It codes for CASSPGQGGST. The whole CDR3 sequence reads CASSPGQGGSTEVFF. The chain couples TRBV13-3 to TRBJ1-1; 9 nucleotides line up with TRBD1. The observed sequence ends 4 residues before the CDR3 terminus, with the missing tail filled in from the germline J gene. The CDR3 has 15 amino acids. Trimming took 4 bases from V and 4 from J; bases not matched to a gene: 8. CDR1 NNHDY and CDR2 SYVADS come from the germline V gene.

This clone was seen only a few times. Germline and genes: mouse. The read halts 4 residues ahead of the CDR3 end, with the missing end drawn from the germline J gene. The chain links TRBV19 to TRBJ2-3, with D perhaps matching TRBD2 (6 bases). V was trimmed by 6 bases and J by 4 bases, leaving 9 bases between them. Germline V gene sequence: CDR1 FNHDT, CDR2 SITEND (reference sequence). The CDR3 sequence is 12 residues long. Partial CDR3 DNA: TGTGCCAGCACCGGGGGGACAGAA. It codes for CASTGGTE. The CDR3 in full is CASTGGTETLYF.

In its sample, this clone was seen a few times. DNA and listed protein disagree at residue 12, so the protein shown here was translated from the DNA. These gene names are mouse names. The read comes to an end 3 residues before the CDR3 does, leaving the germline J gene to fill in the end. The chain is built from TRBV1 and TRBJ1-6, with 9 bases matching TRBD1. TRBJ1-6 is given ORF status, its function remaining uncertain. CDR1 is NSQYPW and CDR2 is LRSPGD in the germline V gene (reference sequence). Germline trimming cut 4 bases from V and 3 bases from J; bases unmatched to any gene: 1. This CDR3 is 15 amino acids long. This CDR3 is CTCSGDRVYNSPLYF. The covered CDR3 bases are TGCACCTGCAGTGGGGACAGGGTCTATAATTCGCCC.

This clone was counted at least ten times. Mouse gene names and germline throughout. The read falls 4 residues short of the CDR3 end, and the missing part is taken from the germline J gene. The chain recombines TRBV13-3 with TRBJ1-2; unclear D gene. V was shortened by 0 bases and J by 2 bases, with 8 bases between the two germline ends. Germline V gives CDR1 NNHDY, CDR2 SYVADS. This CDR3 contains 14 residues. The CDR3 spells CASSDAQWNSDYTF. The sequenced CDR3 bases are TGTGCCAGCAGTGATGCACAGTGGAACTCC.

This clone was recorded a few times. Mouse gene names and germline throughout. The read stops 4 residues short of the end of the CDR3; the missing end is completed from the germline J gene. This chain connects TRBV13-3 to TRBJ2-2, with TRBD1 as a possible D gene (6 bases). V lost 5 bases and J 3 bases, leaving 11 bases between the germline ends. Germline lookup yields CDR1 NNHDY and CDR2 SYVADS. This CDR3 region has 14 residues. CDR3 amino acids: CASSPRGYTGQLYF. The part of the CDR3 DNA that was read is TGTGCCAGCAGCCCCAGGGGTTACACCGGG.

There are a few counts of this clone. Gene and germline names: mouse. The CDR3 is cut off 4 residues early in the read; its end comes from the germline J gene. This chain joins TRBV13-3 and TRBJ2-1; the match to TRBD2 covers 9 bases. The germline V gene has CDR1 NNHDY and CDR2 SYVADS. This CDR3 contains 15 residues. With V trimmed by 6 bases and J by 1 base, 5 bases remained unmatched. The CDR3 bases that were read are TGTGCCAGCAAGCCGGGACTGGGAAACTATGCT. Translating it yields CASKPGLGNYA. The entire CDR3 protein is CASKPGLGNYAEQFF.

This clone was counted between two and nine times. Germline and genes here are mouse. The CDR3 end lies 4 residues beyond the end of the read and is filled in from the germline J gene. The J gene is TRBJ2-3, the V gene TRBV1, with 8 bases lining up with TRBD2. The CDR3 consists of 16 residues. In germline, CDR1 is NSQYPW, CDR2 LRSPGD (reference sequence). The V and J ends lost 4 bases and 1 base, in that order; junction bases with no gene match: 7. The chain's CDR3 is CTCSERGGRGAETLYF. The CDR3 bases that were read are TGCACCTGCAGTGAGAGGGGGGGGCGAGGTGCAGAA.

This clone has a handful of counts. The germline and genes are mouse ones. The CDR3 end falls 4 residues outside the read, so it is completed with the germline J gene. The gene calls are TRBV13-3 and TRBJ2-5, with 10 bases matching TRBD2. The length of the CDR3 is 14 residues. CDR1 is NNHDY, CDR2 SYVADS, per germline. CDR3 DNA (partial): TGTGCCAGCAGTTCACTGGGGGGGGAAGAC. It encodes CASSSLGGED. The complete CDR3 protein is CASSSLGGEDTQYF.

This clone was counted a few times. The gene names given are mouse names. The read ends 4 residues before the CDR3 terminus; that terminus is restored from the germline J gene. The gene calls are TRBV1 and TRBJ2-1; 9 positions agree with TRBD1. V was clipped by 0 bases and J by 3 bases; unmatched bases: 3. Per germline, CDR1 NSQYPW and CDR2 LRSPGD (reference sequence). The CDR3 has 16 residues. CDR3 in amino acids: CTCSAEGTGIYAEQFF. Incomplete CDR3 DNA: TGCACCTGCAGTGCAGAAGGGACAGGGATCTATGCT.